The 28 T cell receptor beta chains below were found in one sample sequenced in a study of T-cell memory formation after mild COVID-19. In TCRdb, the 5' RACE reads were re-called with MiXCR into one record per CDR3 protein. Here the sample spans about 130,000 distinct CDR3 sequences, around 15% being singletons. Sequencing used PBMCs or a T cell subset sorted from them (not recorded which). These receptors were obtained from a man aged 18 to 29 who had mild COVID-19 (a few samples of this study predate the infection). Cell type and time point are not known.

This chain uses TRBV7-2 with TRBJ1-1, with TRBD1 as a possible D gene (6 bases). The CDR3 loop spans 13 amino acids. CDR1 is SGHTA and CDR2 is FQGNSA in the germline V gene. V was clipped by 4 bases and J by 4 bases, with 10 bases between them. Here the CDR3 reads CASSSQGSTEAFF. In DNA, the CDR3 is TGTGCCAGCAGCTCACAGGGAAGCACTGAAGCTTTCTTT.

This clonotype was seen a handful of times. The chain links TRBV7-2 to TRBJ2-5; D remains unclear. Trimming pared 3 bases from V and 4 bases from J, leaving 12 bases between. From germline, CDR1 is SGHTA and CDR2 FQGNSA. The CDR3 extends over 14 amino acids. CDR3 coding DNA: TGTGCCAGCAGCTTCCGCGACCCGGCAGAGACCCAGTACTTC. Residues: CASSFRDPAETQYF.

This clonotype showed up just a few times. The chain couples TRBV20-1 to TRBJ1-2; D gene ambiguous. CDR3 size: 13 residues. V dropped 6 bases and J dropped 4 bases, with 15 bases sitting between them. Germline loops: CDR1 DFQATT, CDR2 SNEGSKA (reference sequence). The CDR3 bases are TGCAGTGCCGCACACCAAAGTCTCTATGGCTACACCTTC. Translation gives CSAAHQSLYGYTF.

This clonotype was counted only a few times. The chain couples TRBV7-2 to TRBJ1-4, with TRBD1 as a possible D gene (5 bases). CDR1 is SGHTA, CDR2 FQGNSA, per germline. This CDR3 is 15 amino acids long. The germline V and J ends were trimmed by 1 base and 5 bases, with 11 bases remaining between them. CDR3 in DNA: TGTGCCAGCAGCTTAGTTCTGGACATAAATGAAAAACTGTTTTTT. Amino acid sequence: CASSLVLDINEKLFF. Together with reference TRBV7-2 and TRBJ1-4, the CDR3 gives the full variable domain: GAGVSQSPSNKVTEKGKDVELRCDPISGHTALYWYRQSLGQGLEFLIYFQGNSAPDKSGLPSDRFSAERTGGSVSTLTIQRTQQEDSAVYLCASSLVLDINEKLFFGSGTQLSVL.

This clonotype came up many times. This sequence joins TRBV10-3 and TRBJ1-1; 8 bases agree with TRBD1. This CDR3 has 13 amino acids. Germline V gene sequence: CDR1 ENHRY, CDR2 SYGVKD. V lost 7 bases, J lost 1 base, and 2 bases stayed unmatched. The CDR3 nucleotides read TGTGCCATCACCGGACAGGGGAACACTGAAGCTTTCTTT. Amino acids: CAITGQGNTEAFF.

The sample holds many counts of this clonotype. The V call is TRBV7-3, the J call TRBJ2-2; D unclear. Per the germline V gene, CDR1 is SGHTA and CDR2 is FQGTGA. Trimming removed 5 bases from V and 5 bases from J, with 6 bases in between. This CDR3 is 12 amino acids long. As DNA, the CDR3 is TGTGCCAGCAGCCCCCGAACCGGGGAGCTGTTTTTT. It translates to CASSPRTGELFF.

This clonotype was observed a handful of times. Compared with germline, one end of the junction differs, possibly owing to a read error. The V and J genes are TRBV7-7 and TRBJ2-2, with D possibly being TRBD2 (6 bases). The CDR3 runs 13 residues. Germline CDR1 SSHAT, CDR2 FNYEAQ (reference sequence). The CDR3 spells CASSWGRTGELFF. CDR3 DNA sequence: TGTGCTAGCAGCTGGGGGAGGACCGGGGAGCTGTTTTTT.

V and J are TRBV6-4 and TRBJ1-2; TRBD1 might be the D (6 bases). Germline-derived CDR1 and CDR2 are MRHNA and SNTAGT. With 5 bases removed from V and 3 bases from J, the gap between germline ends came to 25 bases. The CDR3 extends over 18 amino acids. The CDR3, as DNA: TGTGCCAGCAGTCTCTTTGGGACACGAGGGACCGGACACTATGGCTACACCTTC. Its translation: CASSLFGTRGTGHYGYTF.

This clonotype was detected only a few times. This chain joins TRBV7-2 and TRBJ2-6; tentatively, D is TRBD1 (5 bases). The V end was cut by 5 bases, the J end by 0 bases, with 5 bases between. The germline CDR1 and CDR2 sequences are SGHTA and FQGNSA. CDR3 length: 14 amino acids. The CDR3 region is CASSDSSGANVLTF. DNA of the CDR3: TGTGCCAGCAGCGACAGCTCTGGGGCCAACGTCCTGACTTTC.

The gene calls are TRBV28 and TRBJ2-3, with 9 positions matching TRBD2. The CDR3 runs to 14 residues. J gave up 6 bases and V 6 bases, and 7 bases lay outside the gene matches. CDR1 and CDR2 (germline): MDHEN, SYDVKM. The CDR3 nucleotides are TGTGCCAGCAGACCCGGGACTAGCCTGGATACGCAGTATTTT. Protein: CASRPGTSLDTQYF.

This clonotype appeared many times. This chain uses TRBV7-6 with TRBJ2-5; D uncertain. Germline V gene sequence: CDR1 SGHVS, CDR2 FNYEAQ. The CDR3 extends over 13 amino acids. V was trimmed by 2 bases and J by 0 bases, leaving 4 bases between them. Here the CDR3 reads CASSLSHQETQYF. DNA for the CDR3: TGTGCCAGCAGCTTAAGCCACCAAGAGACCCAGTACTTC.

This chain connects TRBV4-3 to TRBJ2-5; tentative D call: TRBD2 (7 bases). Germline lookup yields CDR1 LGHNA and CDR2 YSLEER. The CDR3 runs to 16 residues. Trimming stripped 4 bases from V and 4 bases from J, with 19 bases between. In DNA form, the CDR3 reads TGCGCCAGCAGCCGTGGAGAAGGGGGGGGTGGAGAGACCCAGTACTTC. Translating it yields CASSRGEGGGGETQYF.

This clonotype was observed a handful of times. The genes are TRBV4-3 and TRBJ1-3; D uncertain. The CDR3 has 15 residues. Germline V gene sequence: CDR1 LGHNA, CDR2 YSLEER. Trimming shortened V by 1 base and J by 0 bases, and 7 bases separated the two germline ends. The CDR3 loop is CASSQGEASGNTIYF. In nucleotides, the CDR3 is TGCGCCAGCAGCCAAGGGGAGGCCTCTGGAAACACCATATATTTT.

This clonotype has just a few counts. V usage is TRBV5-1 and J usage is TRBJ2-3; 9 bases line up with TRBD2. The J segment lost 9 bases and the V segment lost 0 bases, leaving 11 bases of the junction unmatched. Germline V CDR1 and CDR2: SGHRS, YFSETQ. The CDR3 consists of 16 residues. In DNA, the CDR3 is TGCGCCAGCAGCTTGGGTCCTAGCGGGGAAAGCCGGACGCAGTATTTT. Translated: CASSLGPSGESRTQYF.

V gene TRBV5-6 combines with J gene TRBJ2-4; maybe TRBD1 (7 bases). CDR3 size: 15 residues. V was clipped by 3 bases and J by 0 bases, with 10 bases between them. Germline CDR1 reads SGHDT; CDR2 reads YYEEEE. The CDR3 spells CASSSGGLAKNIQYF. CDR3 nucleotides: TGTGCCAGCAGCTCAGGGGGGTTAGCCAAAAACATTCAGTACTTC. Looking up the rest from reference TRBV5-6 and TRBJ2-4 gives the full variable domain: DAGVTQSPTHLIKTRGQQVTLRCSPKSGHDTVSWYQQALGQGPQFIFQYYEEEERQRGNFPDRFSGHQFPNYSSELNVNALLLGDSALYLCASSSGGLAKNIQYFGAGTRLSVL.

This chain links TRBV19 with TRBJ1-5, with D unresolved. The CDR3 sequence is 13 residues long. V lost 0 bases, J lost 7 bases, and 7 bases lay in between. Germline assignment: CDR1 LNHDA and CDR2 SQIVND (reference sequence). The CDR3 loop is CASSIERGQPQHF. CDR3 nucleotide sequence: TGTGCCAGTAGTATAGAGAGAGGGCAGCCCCAGCATTTT.

This clonotype has only a few counts. This chain joins TRBV12-3 or TRBV12-4 and TRBJ2-5, with a weak D call TRBD2 (7 bases). CDR3 length: 13 residues. Trimming pared 8 bases from V and 6 bases from J, leaving 16 bases between. As DNA, the CDR3 is TGTGCCAGCGGACAGCGGGGTGTGAAGACCCAGTACTTC. The encoded protein is CASGQRGVKTQYF.

This sequence joins TRBV7-9 and TRBJ2-2, with D possibly TRBD2 on 6 matching bases. Trimming removed 11 bases at V and 4 bases at J, with 11 bases between. Germline-derived CDR1 and CDR2 are SEHNR and FQNEAQ (reference sequence). CDR3 length: 12 amino acids. CDR3 sequence: CALGGGTGELFF. CDR3 nucleotides: TGTGCCCTGGGGGGTGGCACCGGGGAGCTGTTTTTT.

This clonotype has only a few counts. V usage is TRBV6-5 and J usage is TRBJ2-3; D uncertain. The CDR3 consists of 15 residues. Per the germline V gene, CDR1 is MNHEY and CDR2 is SVGAGI. Trimming pared 3 bases from V and 0 bases from J, leaving 10 bases between. The CDR3 here is CASSYQVGSTDTQYF. The CDR3 DNA reads as TGTGCCAGCAGTTATCAGGTTGGGAGCACAGATACGCAGTATTTT.

This clonotype has at least ten counts. This rearrangement joins TRBV7-2 to TRBJ2-3; D remains ambiguous. Germline V CDR1 and CDR2: SGHTA, FQGNSA. This CDR3 spans 13 amino acids. The ends were cut back, 5 bases at V and 4 bases at J, with 10 bases in the middle. In DNA, the CDR3 is TGTGCCAGCAGCGCACAACTCCCAGATACGCAGTATTTT. It is translated as CASSAQLPDTQYF.

This clonotype was recorded a few times. The rearrangement joins TRBV12-3 or TRBV12-4 to TRBJ2-5, with TRBD1 matching over 8 bases. J gave up 5 bases and V 5 bases, and 10 bases lay outside the gene matches. This CDR3 comprises 15 residues. For the CDR3, the DNA is TGTGCCAGCAGTCCAGACAGGGGATCACGGGAGACCCAGTACTTC. It encodes CASSPDRGSRETQYF.

V gene TRBV27 combines with J gene TRBJ1-6; possible D gene TRBD1, 5 bases. V was pared by 6 bases and J by 6 bases, with 12 bases between. CDR1 and CDR2 (germline): MNHEY, SMNVEV (reference sequence). The CDR3 extends over 14 amino acids. The chain's CDR3 is CASRPGRANSPLHF. CDR3 in DNA: TGTGCCAGCAGACCGGGACGGGCTAATTCACCCCTCCACTTT.

V and J are TRBV7-2 and TRBJ2-7, with 9 bases that match TRBD1. Germline CDR1 and CDR2: SGHTA and FQGNSA. The ends lost 5 bases at V and 4 bases at J; junction bases unmatched: 15. The CDR3 contains 17 residues. The CDR3: CASSARATGGLKYEQYF. The CDR3 nucleotides read TGTGCCAGCAGCGCCAGAGCCACAGGGGGCCTGAAGTACGAGCAGTACTTC.

The rearrangement links TRBV12-5 to TRBJ2-3; 12 positions match TRBD2. The length of the CDR3 is 16 residues. V was clipped by 4 bases and J by 4 bases; unmatched bases: 6. Germline V gene lookup returns CDR1 LGHNT and CDR2 FRNRAP. The CDR3 loop is CASGSWTSGTSDTQYF. For the CDR3, the DNA is TGTGCTAGTGGTTCCTGGACTAGCGGGACCTCAGATACGCAGTATTTT.

The sample holds a few counts of this clonotype. The chain is built from TRBV11-2 and TRBJ2-1; TRBD2 might be the D (6 bases). There are 13 residues in the CDR3. V lost 5 bases, J lost 8 bases, and 13 bases lay in between. Germline assignment: CDR1 SGHAT and CDR2 FQNNGV. CDR3 protein: CASSPGGGDEQFF. CDR3 coding DNA: TGTGCCAGCAGCCCGGGTGGAGGGGATGAGCAGTTCTTC.

This clonotype was counted between two and nine times. The chain's CDR3 is CASRGIGEQFF. CDR3 in DNA: TGCGCCAGCAGGGGGATTGGTGAGCAGTTCTTC. The chain has TRBV5-1 and TRBJ2-1; D is unclear. From germline, CDR1 is SGHRS and CDR2 YFSETQ. The CDR3 contains 11 residues. Trimming cost V 5 bases and J 9 bases, with 9 bases left between them. The entire variable domain, with the rest obtained from reference TRBV5-1 and TRBJ2-1, is as follows: KAGVTQTPRYLIKTRGQQVTLSCSPISGHRSVSWYQQTPGQGLQFLFEYFSETQRNKGNFPGRFSGRQFSNSRSEMNVSTLELGDSALYLCASRGIGEQFFGPGTRLTVL.

This clonotype was recorded a few times. The rearrangement links TRBV7-2 to TRBJ2-3; D is possibly TRBD2 (5 bases). V was trimmed by 6 bases and J by 2 bases, leaving 6 bases between them. CDR3 length equals 12 residues. CDR1 SGHTA and CDR2 FQGNSA come from the germline V gene. The CDR3 DNA reads TGTGCCAGCAGGAGGGCCACAGATACGCAGTATTTT. Its protein product is CASRRATDTQYF.

This clonotype was seen only a few times. The CDR3 here is CSARAKSAYGYTF. The CDR3 nucleotides are TGCAGTGCTAGAGCGAAGTCCGCGTATGGCTACACCTTC. The gene calls are TRBV20-1 and TRBJ1-2; D not resolved. The germline V gene encodes CDR1 DFQATT and CDR2 SNEGSKA (reference sequence). CDR3 size: 13 residues. Deletions cut 1 base from V and 5 bases from J, with 11 bases between.